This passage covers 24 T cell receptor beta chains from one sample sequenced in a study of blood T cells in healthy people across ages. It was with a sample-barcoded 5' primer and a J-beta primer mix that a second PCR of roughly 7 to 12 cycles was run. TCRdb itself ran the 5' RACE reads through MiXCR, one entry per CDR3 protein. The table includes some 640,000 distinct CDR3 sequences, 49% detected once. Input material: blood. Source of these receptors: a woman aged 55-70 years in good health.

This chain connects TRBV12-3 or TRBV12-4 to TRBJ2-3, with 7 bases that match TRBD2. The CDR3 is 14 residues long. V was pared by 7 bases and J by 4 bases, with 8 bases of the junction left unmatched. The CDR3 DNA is TGTGCCAGCAACCTTCGCGGGAGTGCAGATACGCAGTATTTT. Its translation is CASNLRGSADTQYF.

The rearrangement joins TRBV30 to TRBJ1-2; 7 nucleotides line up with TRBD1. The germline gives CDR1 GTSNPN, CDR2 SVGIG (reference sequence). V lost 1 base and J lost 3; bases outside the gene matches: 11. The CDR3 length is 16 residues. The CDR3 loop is CAWSALGQPSDYGYTF. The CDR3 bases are TGTGCCTGGAGTGCGCTGGGACAGCCATCGGACTATGGCTACACCTTC.

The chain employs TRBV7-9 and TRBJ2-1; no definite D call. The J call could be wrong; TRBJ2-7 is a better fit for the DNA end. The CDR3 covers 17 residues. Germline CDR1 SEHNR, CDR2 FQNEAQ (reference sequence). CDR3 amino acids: CASSLAPGGFYYNEQYF. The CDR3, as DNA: TGTGCCAGCAGCTTAGCGCCGGGTGGCTTCTACTACAATGAGCAGTACTTC.

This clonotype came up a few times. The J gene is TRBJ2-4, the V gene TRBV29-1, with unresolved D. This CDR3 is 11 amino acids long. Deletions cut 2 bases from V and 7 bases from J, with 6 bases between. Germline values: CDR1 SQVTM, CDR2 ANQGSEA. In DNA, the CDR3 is TGCAGCGTTGAACTGGGGAACATTCAGTACTTC. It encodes CSVELGNIQYF.

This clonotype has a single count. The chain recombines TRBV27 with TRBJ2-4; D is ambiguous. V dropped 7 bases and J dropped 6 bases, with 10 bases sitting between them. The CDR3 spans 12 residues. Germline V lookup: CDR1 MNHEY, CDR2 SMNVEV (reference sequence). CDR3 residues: CASTNKGNIQYF. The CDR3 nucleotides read TGTGCCAGCACGAATAAGGGAAACATTCAGTACTTC.

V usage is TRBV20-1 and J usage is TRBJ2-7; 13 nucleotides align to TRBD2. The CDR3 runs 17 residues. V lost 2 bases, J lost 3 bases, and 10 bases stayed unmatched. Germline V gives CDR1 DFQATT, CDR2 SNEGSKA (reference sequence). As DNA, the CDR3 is TGCAGTGCTAGATCGTGGACTAGCGGGAGTAAGGTCTACGAGCAGTACTTC. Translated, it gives CSARSWTSGSKVYEQYF.

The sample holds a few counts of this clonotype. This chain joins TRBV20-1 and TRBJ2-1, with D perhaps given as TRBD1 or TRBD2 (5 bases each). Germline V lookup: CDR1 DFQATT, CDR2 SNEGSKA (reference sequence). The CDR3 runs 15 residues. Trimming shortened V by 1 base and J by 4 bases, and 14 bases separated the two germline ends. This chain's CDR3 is CSARVGTPDYNEQFF. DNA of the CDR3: TGCAGTGCTAGAGTGGGGACGCCCGATTACAATGAGCAGTTCTTC.

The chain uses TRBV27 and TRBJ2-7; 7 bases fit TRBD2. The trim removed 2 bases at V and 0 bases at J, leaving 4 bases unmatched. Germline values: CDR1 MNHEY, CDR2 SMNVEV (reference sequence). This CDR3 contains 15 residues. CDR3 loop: CASSLIPSGSYEQYF. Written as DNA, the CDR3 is TGTGCCAGCAGTTTAATTCCTAGCGGCTCCTACGAGCAGTACTTC.

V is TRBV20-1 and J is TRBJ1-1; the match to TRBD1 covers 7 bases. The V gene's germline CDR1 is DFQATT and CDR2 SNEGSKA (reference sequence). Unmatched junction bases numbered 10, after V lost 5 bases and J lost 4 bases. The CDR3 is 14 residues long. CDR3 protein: CSASDREVTTEAFF. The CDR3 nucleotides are TGCAGTGCTTCAGACAGGGAAGTGACCACTGAAGCTTTCTTT.

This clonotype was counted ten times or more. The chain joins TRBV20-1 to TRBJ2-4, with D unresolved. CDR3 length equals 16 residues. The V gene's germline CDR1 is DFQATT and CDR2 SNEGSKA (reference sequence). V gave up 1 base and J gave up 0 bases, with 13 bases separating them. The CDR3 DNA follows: TGCAGTGCTAGAGGAAGAAGTCAGGTAGCCAAAAACATTCAGTACTTC. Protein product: CSARGRSQVAKNIQYF.

The CDR3 nucleotides are TGCAGTGCTAGTTGGCGGGAAGAGACCCAGTACTTC. Translation gives CSASWREETQYF. V gene TRBV20-1 combines with J gene TRBJ2-4, with D perhaps TRBD2 (5 bases). Judging by the DNA end, TRBJ2-5 fits better; the J call may be wrong. Germline V gene lookup returns CDR1 DFQATT and CDR2 SNEGSKA (reference sequence). The CDR3 consists of 12 residues.

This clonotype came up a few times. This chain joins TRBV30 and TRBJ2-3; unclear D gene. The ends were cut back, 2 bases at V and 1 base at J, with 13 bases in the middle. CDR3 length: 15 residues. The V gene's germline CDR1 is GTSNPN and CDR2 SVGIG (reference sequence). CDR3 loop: CAWSLTALRTDTQYF. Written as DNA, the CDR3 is TGTGCCTGGAGTCTAACAGCCCTACGCACAGATACGCAGTATTTT.

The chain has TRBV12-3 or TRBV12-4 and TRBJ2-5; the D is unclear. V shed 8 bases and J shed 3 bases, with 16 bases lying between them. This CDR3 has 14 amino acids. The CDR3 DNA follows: TGTGCCAGCTGTAGGGCGAGGTCGGAAGAGACCCAGTACTTC. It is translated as CASCRARSEETQYF.

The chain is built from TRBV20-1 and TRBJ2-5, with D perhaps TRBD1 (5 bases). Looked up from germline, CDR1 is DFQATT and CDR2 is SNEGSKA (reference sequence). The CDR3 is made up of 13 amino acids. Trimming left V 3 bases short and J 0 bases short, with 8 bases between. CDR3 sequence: CSASWTNQETQYF. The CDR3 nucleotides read TGCAGTGCTAGTTGGACAAACCAAGAGACCCAGTACTTC.

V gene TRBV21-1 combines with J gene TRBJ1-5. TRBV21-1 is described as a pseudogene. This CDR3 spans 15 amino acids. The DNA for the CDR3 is TGTGCCAGCAGCAATAGAGGGCCGGGTGACAGGCCCCAGCATTTT. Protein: CASSNRGPGDRPQHF.

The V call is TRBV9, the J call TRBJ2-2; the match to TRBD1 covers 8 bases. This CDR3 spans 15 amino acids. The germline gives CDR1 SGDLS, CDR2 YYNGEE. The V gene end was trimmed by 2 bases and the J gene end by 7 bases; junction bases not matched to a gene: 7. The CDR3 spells CASSVWQGAIGELFF. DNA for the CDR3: TGTGCCAGCAGCGTGTGGCAGGGGGCGATCGGGGAGCTGTTTTTT.

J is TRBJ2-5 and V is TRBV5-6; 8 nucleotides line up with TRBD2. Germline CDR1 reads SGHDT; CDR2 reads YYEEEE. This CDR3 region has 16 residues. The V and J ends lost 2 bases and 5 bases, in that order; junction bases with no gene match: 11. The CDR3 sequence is CASSFGGAGVRETQYF. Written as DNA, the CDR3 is TGTGCCAGCAGCTTCGGGGGGGCGGGAGTCCGCGAGACCCAGTACTTC.

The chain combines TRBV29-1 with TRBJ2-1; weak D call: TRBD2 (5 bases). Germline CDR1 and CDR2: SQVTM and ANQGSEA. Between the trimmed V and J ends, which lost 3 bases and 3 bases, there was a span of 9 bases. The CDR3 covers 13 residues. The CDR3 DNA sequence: TGCAGCGTTGACCAGCGGAACTACAATGAGCAGTTCTTC. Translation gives CSVDQRNYNEQFF.

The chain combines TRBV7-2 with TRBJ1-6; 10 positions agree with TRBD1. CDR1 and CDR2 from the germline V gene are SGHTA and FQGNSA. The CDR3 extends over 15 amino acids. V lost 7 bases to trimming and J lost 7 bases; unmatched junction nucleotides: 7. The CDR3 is CASTPRDRGNSPLHF. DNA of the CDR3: TGTGCCAGCACCCCAAGGGACAGGGGAAATTCACCCCTCCACTTT.

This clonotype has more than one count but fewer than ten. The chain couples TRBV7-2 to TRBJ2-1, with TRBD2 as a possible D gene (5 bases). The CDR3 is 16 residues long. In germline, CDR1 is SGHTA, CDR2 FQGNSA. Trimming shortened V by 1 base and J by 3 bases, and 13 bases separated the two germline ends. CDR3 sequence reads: CASSLGLRAFYNEQFF. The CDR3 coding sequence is TGTGCCAGCAGCTTAGGGTTGCGGGCTTTCTACAATGAGCAGTTCTTC.

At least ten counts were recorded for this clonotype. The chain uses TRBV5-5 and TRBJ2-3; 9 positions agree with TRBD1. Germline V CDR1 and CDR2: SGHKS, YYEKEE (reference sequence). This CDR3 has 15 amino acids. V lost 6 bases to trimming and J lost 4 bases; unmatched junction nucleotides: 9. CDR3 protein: CASIQGTGLPDTQYF. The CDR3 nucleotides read TGTGCCAGCATTCAAGGGACAGGGCTGCCAGATACGCAGTATTTT.

The CDR3 region has the DNA TGCGCCAGCAGCTGGGATTCCGGGACTAGCGGGAGCGGAGAGACCCAGTACTTC. The encoded protein is CASSWDSGTSGSGETQYF. The chain combines TRBV5-1 with TRBJ2-5; TRBD2 matches 14 bases. Trimming at V came to 3 bases and at J to 4 bases, leaving 11 bases not matched to a gene. The CDR3 spans 18 residues. Germline CDR1 SGHRS, CDR2 YFSETQ.

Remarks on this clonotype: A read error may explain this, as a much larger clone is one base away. The CDR3: CVSGTGQRSTDTQYF. The CDR3 DNA reads as TGTGTTAGTGGAACAGGACAGCGCAGCACAGATACGCAGTATTTT. The chain couples TRBV12-5 to TRBJ2-3, with D perhaps TRBD1 (6 bases). The CDR3 covers 15 residues. CDR1 is LGHNT and CDR2 is FRNRAP in the germline V gene.

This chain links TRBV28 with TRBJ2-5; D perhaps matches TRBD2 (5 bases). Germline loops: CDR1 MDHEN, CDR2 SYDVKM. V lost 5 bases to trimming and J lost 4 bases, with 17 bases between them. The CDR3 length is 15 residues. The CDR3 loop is CASSPRGRLSETQYF. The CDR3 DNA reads TGTGCCAGCAGTCCTCGAGGGAGATTGTCAGAGACCCAGTACTTC.